This paragraph reports one T cell receptor beta chain. In this sample, this clone turned up once. Its specific antigen is unknown. No much larger clone is present one base from it, and per-base qualities are unavailable. Cut back by 3 bases and 8 bases, the V and J ends lie 11 bases apart. From a lookup of the germline V gene, CDR1 and CDR2 are MNHNS and SASEGT. From cysteine to phenylalanine, the CDR3 is 13 amino acids long. The entry retains the CDR3 DNA only, 39 bases that are in frame from base 1. The sample's time point label, decoded: about 28 days (+/-7) after the second vaccine dose. AZD1222 recipients whose second dose came at about 4 weeks and those whose second dose came at about 12 weeks were combined into one group, since spike-specific TCR depth and breadth did not differ between the two schedules. Vaccinee samples came from UK trials COV001 and COV002, including a single-blind randomized controlled phase 2/3 trial of AZD1222 (ChAdOx1 nCoV-19) in healthy adults. For TCRbeta chain sequencing, PBMC samples were collected from trial participants at day 0 and at day 28 after the second dose.

This sample stems from a study of T cell responses to AZD1222 COVID-19 vaccine (dated by TCRdb to 2020 to 2022). Background on the whole study: TCR sequencing covered about 230 trial participants: 200 to 220 given two doses of AZD1222 and approximately 26 given two doses of MenACWY control vaccine. Trial participants were enrolled by age into subgroups of 18-55, 56-69 and 70-plus years, and approximately 150, 30 and 60 TCR-sequenced participants, respectively, were included in these subgroups.

Study-wide findings and limitations: Because no day 14 peak-response samples were available, the repertoires could be characterized only after the peak T cell response. Conclusions about previously exposed vaccinees were limited because only six AZD1222 recipients were SARS-CoV-2 seropositive at baseline. The 56-69-year group was small, and its depth increase did not reach significance, likely because of low power. The whole spike protein was spanned by vaccine-associated CD4 TCRs, and dominant responses were seen in regions 160-218 and 743-854. Spike-specific TCR breadth and depth rose significantly after two AZD1222 doses compared with day 0 and with MenACWY recipients. Participants were mostly white British, with more females than males. The authors suggested clonal diversity may have been underestimated. Nearly half of unique spike-specific TCRs reportedly recognized epitopes outside regions mutated in the B.1.351 and B.1.1.7 variants.

The CDR3 regions of human TCRbeta chains were analyzed by immunosequencing. The authors' analysis ran thus. TCRs in the repertoires were matched against a reference library of SARS-CoV-2-specific TCRs that had been generated with the MIRA antigen-specificity platform. Breadth was defined as the fraction of unique TCRs that were SARS-CoV-2-associated, and depth was defined as the fraction of total T cells that were SARS-CoV-2-associated. Using the MIRA data, each spike-specific TCR was mapped to the spike region that the TCR reacts to and placed in a CD4 or CD8 class. Log10-transformed breadth and depth values were compared by one-way ANOVA with Sidak's multiple comparisons tests. TCRdb mirrors the immuneACCESS table, restricted to in-frame sequences. Some clones are absent from its copies; in checked studies, under half trace to an unresolved V gene, and the reason for the others is unknown. The V and J calls and the clone size are those of that table, but D and trimming were determined from the DNA. The sample profile shows 150,000 to 200,000 clones; around 90% of them were found once. The ten largest clones take up roughly 2% of the sample.

The TCR comes from an adult who received the AZD1222 COVID-19 vaccine. The chain is assembled from TRBV6-1 and TRBJ1-3, with the D gene not confidently named. Sequences were derived from peripheral blood, sampled 28 days after the second AZD1222 dose. The nucleotide sequence reads TGTGCCAGCAGTGAGGGGTCAAGACACACCATATATTTT. Translation gives CASSEGSRHTIYF.